This T cell receptor (beta chain) was sequenced in a study of identical twins. The CDR3 has 15 residues. The germline V gene has CDR1 SGDLS and CDR2 YYNGEE. V lost 0 bases, J lost 4 bases, and 11 bases lay in between. TCRdb independently ran MiXCR on the 5' RACE reads; one entry per CDR3 protein. There are roughly 250,000 distinct CDR3 sequences in the sample; approximately 7.9% occur only once, and roughly 5% lies in the top ten. This sample was shared with a second study, whose subject was yellow fever vaccine responses in identical twins.

This sequence originates from a woman aged 18-29 years in good health. The rearrangement uses TRBV9 and TRBJ2-1, with D tentatively TRBD1 or TRBD2 (5 bases each). The sequencing sample was made of CD8+ T cells sorted from blood. CDR3 bases: TGTGCCAGCAGCGTAGCTGGGACGACATACAATGAGCAGTTCTTC. Translation: CASSVAGTTYNEQFF.